One T cell receptor (beta chain) is described in this entry. The source of the sample is a study of T cell changes during pregnancy in multiple sclerosis. CDR1 is LGHNA, CDR2 YNFKEQ, per germline. The CDR3 is 17 residues long. The germline V and J ends were trimmed by 0 bases and 0 bases, with 12 bases remaining between them. The method was immunoSEQ multiplex PCR; TCRdb's version includes in-frame clones alone and lacks a portion of them. Of tens of thousands of clones detected, 90% to 95% appear once; the ten largest clones hold about 1.6%. The specimen was peripheral blood, collected after pregnancy. This chain joins TRBV4-2 and TRBJ2-1; a possible D gene is TRBD2 (5 bases). The sequence was obtained from a female donor in good health, enrolled as a control in a pregnancy study. This CDR3 is CASSQDVEGSSYNEQFF. CDR3 coding DNA: TGTGCCAGCAGCCAAGATGTTGAAGGGAGCTCCTACAATGAGCAGTTCTTC.